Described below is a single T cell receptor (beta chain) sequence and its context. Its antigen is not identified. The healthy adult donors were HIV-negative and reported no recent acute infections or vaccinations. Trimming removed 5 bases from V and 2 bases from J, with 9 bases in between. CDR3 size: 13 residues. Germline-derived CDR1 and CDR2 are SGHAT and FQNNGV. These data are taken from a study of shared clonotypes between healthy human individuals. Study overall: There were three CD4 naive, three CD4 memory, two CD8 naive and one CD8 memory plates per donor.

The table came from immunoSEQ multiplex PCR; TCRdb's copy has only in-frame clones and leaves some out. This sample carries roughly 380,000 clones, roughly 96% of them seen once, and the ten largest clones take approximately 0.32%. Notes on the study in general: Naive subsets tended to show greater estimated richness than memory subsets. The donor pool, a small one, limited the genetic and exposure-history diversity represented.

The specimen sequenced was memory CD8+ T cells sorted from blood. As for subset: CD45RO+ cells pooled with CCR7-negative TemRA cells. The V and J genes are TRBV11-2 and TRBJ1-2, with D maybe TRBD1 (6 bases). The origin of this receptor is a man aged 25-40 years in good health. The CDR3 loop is CASSAGQNYGYTF. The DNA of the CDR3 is TGTGCCAGCAGCGCGGGACAAAACTATGGCTACACCTTC.